Shown below are 23 T cell receptor beta chains from a single sample sequenced in a study of response to subunit inactivated influenza vaccine. One entry per CDR3 protein results from TCRdb running MiXCR on the RT-PCR reads. The sample has more than 450,000 distinct CDR3 sequences, less than 10% seen once. The sequenced sample was PBMCs from blood, obtained roughly 24 months after vaccination. These receptors all come from a man between 50 and 69 years old who received an inactivated influenza vaccine.

This chain uses TRBV28 with TRBJ1-3, with D unclear. CDR3 length: 12 amino acids. CDR1 is MDHEN, CDR2 SYDVKM, per germline. The germline V and J ends were trimmed by 6 bases and 7 bases, with 10 bases remaining between them. The CDR3 region has the DNA TGTGCCAGCAGCCGTTGGAGCAACACCATATATTTT. Its protein is CASSRWSNTIYF.

This clonotype was seen a few times. The V and J genes are TRBV6-1 and TRBJ2-1; TRBD1 agrees at 7 bases. The V segment lost 6 bases and the J segment 12 bases; nucleotides outside the gene matches: 17. CDR1 is MNHNS and CDR2 is SASEGT in the germline V gene. The CDR3 sequence is 15 residues long. CDR3 region: CASRNRFGIGGRQFF. As DNA, the CDR3 is TGTGCCAGCAGGAACCGATTTGGGATAGGGGGCAGGCAGTTCTTC.

This clonotype was seen only a few times. The gene calls are TRBV10-3 and TRBJ2-3, with TRBD1 matching 9 bases. V lost 7 bases, J lost 3 bases, and 5 bases stayed unmatched. This CDR3 spans 14 amino acids. The V gene's germline CDR1 is ENHRY and CDR2 SYGVKD. CDR3 bases: TGTGCCATCAAATCACAGGGGGCTACAGATACGCAGTATTTT. As protein: CAIKSQGATDTQYF.

This clonotype has more than one count but fewer than ten. CDR3 sequence (DNA): TGTGCCAGCAGCCGAACCAGGGATGCCGGGGAGACCCAGTACTTC. Protein sequence: CASSRTRDAGETQYF. This chain uses TRBV5-6 with TRBJ2-5, with D perhaps matching TRBD1 (5 bases). The CDR3 is 15 amino acids. With 4 bases removed from V and 5 bases from J, the gap between germline ends came to 18 bases. Germline loops: CDR1 SGHDT, CDR2 YYEEEE.

There are many counts of this clonotype. The chain is built from TRBV6-1 and TRBJ1-5; a weak D match, TRBD1 (6 bases). Germline CDR1 MNHNS, CDR2 SASEGT. CDR3 length: 14 amino acids. V lost 10 bases to trimming and J lost 0 bases, with 13 bases between them. As DNA, the CDR3 is TGTGCCACGGGGGGCCTTTATAGCAATCAGCCCCAGCATTTT. Protein sequence: CATGGLYSNQPQHF.

The rearrangement joins TRBV20-1 to TRBJ1-6, with D unclear. CDR3 length: 13 residues. Per germline, CDR1 DFQATT and CDR2 SNEGSKA (reference sequence). Trimming stripped 0 bases from V and 9 bases from J, with 9 bases between. DNA of the CDR3: TGCAGTGCTAGAGATCTGCTGAGTTCACCCCTCCACTTT. As protein: CSARDLLSSPLHF.

This clonotype appeared a few times. The J gene is TRBJ2-1, the V gene TRBV13; 11 nucleotides line up with TRBD2. The J segment lost 7 bases and the V segment lost 5 bases, leaving 10 bases of the junction unmatched. CDR3 length: 16 amino acids. CDR1 and CDR2 (germline): PRHDT, FYEKMQ (reference sequence). CDR3 sequence reads: CASSTERLAGLNEQFF. DNA of the CDR3: TGTGCCAGCAGCACCGAACGACTAGCGGGGTTAAATGAGCAGTTCTTC.

The chain uses TRBV4-1 and TRBJ2-2, with TRBD1 matching over 11 bases. V shed 4 bases, J shed 7 bases, and the junction held 5 bases outside the gene matches. The germline V gene encodes CDR1 MGHRA and CDR2 YSYEKL. There are 15 residues in the CDR3. The CDR3 spells CASSPGQGASGELFF. The DNA for the CDR3 is TGCGCCAGCAGCCCCGGACAGGGGGCTAGCGGGGAGCTGTTTTTT.

This clonotype was detected many times. The V call is TRBV29-1, the J call TRBJ2-1; 8 bases map to TRBD1. Germline CDR1 SQVTM, CDR2 ANQGSEA. The junction had 12 bases not matched to a gene; V was cut back by 8 bases and J by 6 bases. The CDR3 sequence is 14 residues long. CDR3 amino acids: CSSLGQGAVNEQFF. CDR3 nucleotides: TGCAGCTCCTTAGGGCAGGGGGCGGTCAATGAGCAGTTCTTC.

This clonotype was detected ten times or more. This chain uses TRBV7-9 with TRBJ1-1; D remains unclear. V lost 0 bases to trimming and J lost 1 base, with 6 bases between them. This CDR3 spans 14 amino acids. The V gene's germline CDR1 is SEHNR and CDR2 FQNEAQ (reference sequence). The CDR3 protein is CASSLAAGNTEAFF. For the CDR3, the DNA is TGTGCCAGCAGCTTAGCCGCAGGGAACACTGAAGCTTTCTTT.

This clonotype has only a few counts. The CDR3 here is CASSYLPTPDEQYF. CDR3 DNA: TGTGCCAGCAGTTATTTGCCTACACCGGACGAGCAGTACTTC. This chain joins TRBV6-5 and TRBJ2-7; D call uncertain. The CDR3 length is 14 residues. V lost 3 bases, J lost 5 bases, and 14 bases lay in between. Germline V gene lookup returns CDR1 MNHEY and CDR2 SVGAGI.

At least ten counts were recorded for this clonotype. The chain links TRBV20-1 to TRBJ1-1; 7 nucleotides agree with TRBD1. The CDR3 consists of 14 residues. Germline CDR1 DFQATT, CDR2 SNEGSKA (reference sequence). Trimming removed 3 bases from V and 3 bases from J; junction bases left unmatched: 7. The DNA for the CDR3 is TGCAGTGCTAGGCCGACAGGGACCTACACTGAAGCTTTCTTT. Translation gives CSARPTGTYTEAFF.

This clonotype has a count of ten or more. The chain joins TRBV29-1 to TRBJ1-1; the D is unclear. The CDR3 is 10 amino acids. Per germline, CDR1 SQVTM and CDR2 ANQGSEA. V lost 4 bases, J lost 11 bases, and 11 bases lay in between. CDR3 sequence reads: CSVAGIEAFF. Here the CDR3 DNA reads TGCAGCGTTGCCGGCATTGAGGCTTTCTTT.

This clonotype occurred a few times. The V and J genes are TRBV4-3 and TRBJ2-5, with D unclear. The CDR3 has 15 amino acids. Germline CDR1 and CDR2: LGHNA and YSLEER. Deletions cut 4 bases from V and 5 bases from J, with 17 bases between. The CDR3 sequence: CASSPKSGVWETQYF. Here the CDR3 DNA reads TGCGCCAGCAGCCCGAAGAGTGGGGTTTGGGAGACCCAGTACTTC.

CDR3 DNA sequence: TGTGCCAGCAGGGAGGACTCGCTCAATGAGCAGTTCTTC. Translated, it gives CASREDSLNEQFF. The chain has TRBV2 and TRBJ2-1; perhaps TRBD2 as D (5 bases). V lost 6 bases to trimming and J lost 6 bases, with 12 bases between them. The germline V gene has CDR1 SNHLY and CDR2 FYNNEI. The CDR3 has 13 amino acids.

This clonotype was seen more than once but under ten times. The chain recombines TRBV3-1 with TRBJ2-3; 7 bases line up with TRBD2. The V gene end was trimmed by 4 bases and the J gene end by 5 bases; junction bases not matched to a gene: 15. Per germline, CDR1 LGHDT and CDR2 YNNKEL (reference sequence). CDR3 length equals 17 residues. The CDR3 sequence is CASSPRLADPPGDTQYF. The CDR3 coding sequence is TGTGCCAGCAGCCCCCGGCTAGCGGATCCGCCGGGAGATACGCAGTATTTT.

There are a few counts of this clonotype. The chain uses TRBV4-3 and TRBJ1-6; a weak D match, TRBD1 (5 bases). CDR3 length: 16 amino acids. Germline CDR1 and CDR2: LGHNA and YSLEER. The germline V and J ends were trimmed by 0 bases and 9 bases, with 15 bases remaining between them. In DNA, the CDR3 is TGCGCCAGCAGCCAAGATGTAGGGGACGATGGTTCACCCCTCCACTTT. Protein: CASSQDVGDDGSPLHF.

This clonotype has just a few counts. This chain uses TRBV29-1 with TRBJ2-5; D remains ambiguous. Trimming removed 4 bases at V and 5 bases at J, with 17 bases between. The CDR3 has 14 amino acids. In germline, CDR1 is SQVTM, CDR2 ANQGSEA. CDR3 DNA sequence: TGCAGCGTTGGCGAGGTCCTCAGCAGGGAGACCCAGTACTTC. Its protein product is CSVGEVLSRETQYF.

This clonotype was recorded a few times. The rearrangement links TRBV29-1 to TRBJ2-7; 11 bases align to TRBD2. J lost 4 bases, V lost 4 bases, and 3 bases had no gene match. This CDR3 comprises 13 residues. Germline CDR1 and CDR2: SQVTM and ANQGSEA. The CDR3 bases are TGCAGCGTTGTACTAGCGGGAGAATACGAGCAGTACTTC. It yields the protein CSVVLAGEYEQYF.

This rearrangement joins TRBV6-1 to TRBJ1-2, with 7 bases matching TRBD1. The CDR3 is 15 residues long. The germline V gene encodes CDR1 MNHNS and CDR2 SASEGT. Trimming at V came to 5 bases and at J to 1 base, leaving 7 bases not matched to a gene. Here the CDR3 reads CASSKTGTSNYGYTF. For the CDR3, the DNA is TGTGCCAGCAGTAAGACAGGGACGAGTAACTATGGCTACACCTTC.

Concerning this clonotype itself: With a much larger clone just one base away, this may be a read error. The V call is TRBV20-1, the J call TRBJ2-1; 7 nucleotides match TRBD2. This CDR3 is built from 16 residues. The V gene's germline CDR1 is DFQATT and CDR2 SNEGSKA (reference sequence). CDR3 bases: TGCAGTGCTAGCGACCCTGGACTAGTCTCCTACAATGCGCAGTTCTTC. Translated, it gives CSASDPGLVSYNAQFF.

This clonotype was counted a few times. This chain uses TRBV20-1 with TRBJ2-2, with 9 bases fitting TRBD1. CDR1 is DFQATT and CDR2 is SNEGSKA in the germline V gene (reference sequence). CDR3 length: 15 amino acids. The J segment lost 7 bases and the V segment lost 2 bases, leaving 8 bases of the junction unmatched. CDR3: CSARTGGELFGELFF. The CDR3 nucleotides read TGCAGTGCTAGAACAGGGGGCGAGTTATTCGGGGAGCTGTTTTTT.

This clonotype was observed many times. CDR3 DNA sequence: TGCAGTGCTAGAGAACCTACTGCCGGGCACGAGCAGTACTTC. Protein product: CSAREPTAGHEQYF. The V and J genes are TRBV20-1 and TRBJ2-7; D ambiguous. The CDR3 has 14 residues. The germline V gene has CDR1 DFQATT and CDR2 SNEGSKA (reference sequence). Trimming pared 0 bases from V and 5 bases from J, leaving 14 bases between.